The 18 T cell receptor beta chains presented below share a single source sample, sequenced in a study of T cell changes during pregnancy in multiple sclerosis (dated by TCRdb to between 2019 and 2020). Libraries were prepared through the immunoSEQ multiplex PCR assay. The clones in this table, taken by TCRdb from immuneACCESS, are in-frame only. Not every clone is retained; where verified, under half of the shortfall comes from an unresolved V gene, and the cause of the rest is unknown. This sample has fewer than 35,000 clones in its table, and just over 90% of those were observed once. Together, the top ten hold 0.41% of the sample. The sample in question was CD4+ T cells from peripheral blood mononuclear cells, obtained in the second trimester of pregnancy. The receptors come from a female donor with multiple sclerosis, enrolled in a pregnancy study.

CDR3 region: CSVTTAYEQYF. The CDR3 region has the DNA TGCAGCGTCACTACGGCCTACGAGCAGTACTTC. The chain carries TRBV29-1 and TRBJ2-7; D remains unclear. Between the trimmed V and J ends, which lost 6 bases and 2 bases, there was a span of 8 bases. The germline V gene has CDR1 SQVTM and CDR2 ANQGSEA. The CDR3 is 11 amino acids.

This clone was detected only a few times. This rearrangement joins TRBV19 to TRBJ2-1; tentatively, D is TRBD2 (5 bases). The CDR3 covers 13 residues. Germline V gene data show CDR1 as LNHDA and CDR2 as SQIVND (reference sequence). Trimming cost V 7 bases and J 5 bases, with 12 bases left between them. This CDR3 reads CASKNSANNEQFF. In DNA form, the CDR3 reads TGTGCCAGTAAGAATAGCGCTAACAATGAGCAGTTCTTC.

The chain has TRBV5-4 and TRBJ2-5; a possible D gene is TRBD1 (5 bases). CDR1 SGHNT and CDR2 YYREEE come from the germline V gene (reference sequence). The V and J ends lost 0 bases and 1 base respectively, with 10 bases between them. This CDR3 is built from 15 residues. CDR3 DNA sequence: TGTGCCAGCAGCTTGGCCTCAGGGCTCCAAGAGACCCAGTACTTC. Protein: CASSLASGLQETQYF.

The CDR3 here is CASSPRTGGNTEAFF. As DNA, the CDR3 is TGTGCCAGCAGTCCCCGGACAGGGGGGAACACTGAAGCTTTCTTT. The chain combines TRBV6-1 with TRBJ1-1; the match to TRBD1 covers 10 bases. The CDR3 loop spans 15 amino acids. Per the germline V gene, CDR1 is MNHNS and CDR2 is SASEGT. Unmatched junction bases numbered 4, after V lost 5 bases and J lost 1 base.

CDR3 region: CASRGQTYGYTF. As DNA, the CDR3 is TGTGCCAGCAGGGGACAGACCTATGGCTACACCTTC. V and J are TRBV25-1 and TRBJ1-2; TRBD1 matches 7 bases. After removal of 6 bases from V and 4 bases from J, the junction contained 2 bases not matched to a gene. This CDR3 contains 12 residues. Looked up from germline, CDR1 is MGHDK and CDR2 is SYGVNS.

The V gene is TRBV28, the J gene TRBJ2-4; 8 bases are shared with TRBD2. V was clipped by 6 bases and J by 0 bases; unmatched bases: 10. Germline V gene data show CDR1 as MDHEN and CDR2 as SYDVKM. This CDR3 is built from 17 residues. The CDR3, as DNA: TGTGCCAGCAGGGATAGGGGGACTAGACTAGCCAAAAACATTCAGTACTTC. Its protein product is CASRDRGTRLAKNIQYF.

The chain combines TRBV5-8 with TRBJ2-6; D ambiguous. The CDR3 runs 15 residues. V was shortened by 4 bases and J by 2 bases, with 10 bases between the two germline ends. Per the germline V gene, CDR1 is SGHTS and CDR2 is YDEGEE. CDR3 amino acids: CASSQLLPGANVLTF. In DNA form, the CDR3 reads TGTGCCAGCAGCCAACTCCTCCCTGGGGCCAACGTCCTGACTTTC. Full variable domain (missing parts from reference TRBV5-8 and TRBJ2-6): EAGVTQSPTHLIKTRGQQATLRCSPISGHTSVYWYQQALGLGLQFLLWYDEGEERNRGNFPPRFSGRQFPNYSSELNVNALELEDSALYLCASSQLLPGANVLTFGAGSRLTVL.

The rearrangement joins TRBV30 to TRBJ1-2, with D possibly matching TRBD1 (5 bases). Germline-derived CDR1 and CDR2 are GTSNPN and SVGIG (reference sequence). This CDR3 contains 15 residues. With 3 bases removed from V and 5 bases from J, the gap between germline ends came to 19 bases. The CDR3: CAWSQGLAAQYGYTF. As DNA, the CDR3 is TGTGCCTGGAGCCAGGGACTCGCGGCCCAGTATGGCTACACCTTC.

The V gene is TRBV9, the J gene TRBJ1-1; D is unresolved. Germline V gene data show CDR1 as SGDLS and CDR2 as YYNGEE. V lost 0 bases and J lost 13, with 16 bases in between. The CDR3 covers 13 residues. Here the CDR3 reads CASSVDMREPGFF. DNA for the CDR3: TGTGCCAGCAGCGTAGATATGCGCGAGCCGGGTTTCTTT.

J is TRBJ1-1 and V is TRBV25-1; 8 positions agree with TRBD1. V lost 2 bases and J lost 3; bases outside the gene matches: 11. The germline gives CDR1 MGHDK, CDR2 SYGVNS. This CDR3 contains 17 residues. In DNA, the CDR3 is TGTGCCAGCAGTGAAACACAACCAGCAGGGGGCCACACTGAAGCTTTCTTT. Its protein product is CASSETQPAGGHTEAFF.

The rearrangement links TRBV5-1 to TRBJ2-5, with a possible D match to TRBD2 (6 bases). CDR3 length: 15 residues. The V and J ends lost 3 bases and 5 bases respectively, with 17 bases between them. CDR1 is SGHRS and CDR2 is YFSETQ in the germline V gene. CDR3 DNA sequence: TGCGCCAGCAGCTCTTCTAGCGTCCGGGGGGAGACCCAGTACTTC. Encoded protein: CASSSSSVRGETQYF.

The chain couples TRBV18 to TRBJ2-3; 10 bases align to TRBD2. V lost 2 bases to trimming and J lost 3 bases; unmatched junction nucleotides: 2. Germline V gene sequence: CDR1 KGHSH, CDR2 LQKENI. This CDR3 region has 15 residues. The DNA for the CDR3 is TGTGCCAGCTCACCAGCGACTAGCGGGACAGATACGCAGTATTTT. Encoded protein: CASSPATSGTDTQYF.

The V and J genes are TRBV15 and TRBJ2-2; TRBD2 matches 7 bases. Germline trimming cut 0 bases from V and 7 bases from J; bases unmatched to any gene: 14. Germline CDR1 reads LNHNV; CDR2 reads YYDKDF (reference sequence). CDR3 length: 18 residues. The CDR3 spells CATSRDLGSGPRVGELFF. For the CDR3, the DNA is TGTGCCACCAGCAGAGATCTAGGTAGCGGGCCTCGTGTCGGGGAGCTGTTTTTT.

This chain joins TRBV5-1 and TRBJ2-2, with D possibly TRBD2 on 6 matching bases. Germline lookup yields CDR1 SGHRS and CDR2 YFSETQ. The CDR3 sequence is 14 residues long. The V end lost 4 bases, the J end lost 7 bases, and 14 bases lay between the germline ends. CDR3 bases: TGCGCCAGCAGCACTCTAGCGACGGGCGGGGAGCTGTTTTTT. Protein sequence: CASSTLATGGELFF.

The chain links TRBV4-1 to TRBJ1-4; 7 bases agree with TRBD1. After removal of 3 bases from V and 1 base from J, the junction contained 5 bases not matched to a gene. In germline, CDR1 is MGHRA, CDR2 YSYEKL. The CDR3 covers 16 residues. The CDR3 DNA follows: TGCGCCAGCAGCCAGAACACAGGGGTAACTAATGAAAAACTGTTTTTT. Amino acid sequence: CASSQNTGVTNEKLFF.

This clone has a single count. The rearrangement links TRBV6-1 to TRBJ1-5; D unclear. Germline assignment: CDR1 MNHNS and CDR2 SASEGT. Trimming stripped 0 bases from V and 0 bases from J, with 12 bases between. CDR3 length: 17 residues. CDR3 region: CASSEAIRRNSNQPQHF. In nucleotides, the CDR3 is TGTGCCAGCAGTGAAGCTATAAGGAGGAATAGCAATCAGCCCCAGCATTTT.

The chain carries TRBV7-2 and TRBJ2-1, with a weak D call TRBD2 (5 bases). Germline CDR1 SGHTA, CDR2 FQGNSA. The CDR3 runs to 19 residues. Trimming removed 5 bases from V and 0 bases from J, with 23 bases in between. The CDR3 sequence: CASSPYPPDFLSSYNEQFF. The CDR3 coding sequence is TGTGCCAGCAGCCCCTATCCCCCGGACTTTCTCAGCTCCTACAATGAGCAGTTCTTC.

The V gene is TRBV20-1, the J gene TRBJ2-5; 8 positions agree with TRBD1. The CDR3 has 11 amino acids. Trimming at V came to 6 bases and at J to 11 bases, leaving 8 bases not matched to a gene. CDR1 DFQATT and CDR2 SNEGSKA come from the germline V gene (reference sequence). The CDR3 sequence: CSAEERQGQYF. CDR3 in DNA: TGCAGTGCCGAAGAACGACAGGGGCAGTACTTC.